A single sample is the source of the 21 T cell receptor beta chains below, sequenced in a study of blood T cell dynamics during melanoma immunotherapy (dated by TCRdb to the early 2020s). The protocol used for the library was the immunoSEQ multiplex PCR assay. Entries here come from immuneACCESS through TCRdb and include only in-frame sequences with V and J called. Some clones fail to appear in such tables; in the studies checked, an unresolved V gene covers under half of the shortfall, and the cause of the remainder is unknown. A total of roughly 10,000 clones appear in this sample, about 85% of them only once. The ten most abundant clones make up roughly a tenth of the sample. The sample's time point label, in plain terms: pre-treatment baseline. Sequenced material: blood, taken from a patient treated with checkpoint blockade. Source of these receptors: a human donor with melanoma.

This chain joins TRBV6-6 and TRBJ1-2, with D tentatively TRBD1 (5 bases). Germline CDR1 reads MNHNY; CDR2 reads SVGAGI (reference sequence). V gave up 6 bases and J gave up 2 bases, with 7 bases separating them. There are 12 residues in the CDR3. CDR3 sequence reads: CASRGGNYGYTF. The CDR3 DNA reads TGTGCCAGCAGGGGGGGGAACTATGGCTACACCTTC.

This CDR3 is CASSLMASLATDTQYF. The CDR3 region has the DNA TGTGCCAGCAGTTTAATGGCCAGTCTTGCCACAGATACGCAGTATTTT. The rearrangement uses TRBV27 and TRBJ2-3; D is uncertain. The V and J ends lost 2 bases and 2 bases respectively, with 14 bases between them. This CDR3 has 16 amino acids. Germline CDR1 MNHEY, CDR2 SMNVEV (reference sequence).

This rearrangement joins TRBV30 to TRBJ2-1, with 10 bases fitting TRBD2. Unmatched junction bases numbered 9, after V lost 7 bases and J lost 3 bases. CDR1 and CDR2 (germline): GTSNPN, SVGIG (reference sequence). The CDR3 length is 15 residues. CDR3 sequence reads: CAFRTAGGLYNEQFF. The CDR3 DNA is TGTGCCTTCCGTACAGCGGGGGGGCTCTACAATGAGCAGTTCTTC.

The chain has TRBV6-1 and TRBJ2-7, with D tentatively TRBD2 (5 bases). This CDR3 is 14 amino acids long. CDR1 is MNHNS, CDR2 SASEGT, per germline. V lost 3 bases to trimming and J lost 6 bases, with 15 bases between them. The CDR3 nucleotides are TGTGCCAGCAGTGAGGTCCGTACTAGAGGCGAGCAGTACTTC. This gives the protein CASSEVRTRGEQYF.

The chain couples TRBV4-2 to TRBJ2-1; 10 nucleotides line up with TRBD2. Trimming cost V 1 base and J 2 bases; bases outside gene matches: 2. The CDR3 length is 16 residues. Germline V CDR1 and CDR2: LGHNA, YNFKEQ. This CDR3 reads CASSQVLAGAYNEQFF. The CDR3 DNA is TGTGCCAGCAGCCAAGTTCTAGCGGGGGCCTACAATGAGCAGTTCTTC.

The chain is built from TRBV9 and TRBJ2-3; perhaps TRBD2 as D (5 bases). Germline CDR1 SGDLS, CDR2 YYNGEE. There are 15 residues in the CDR3. Deletions cut 4 bases from V and 2 bases from J, with 14 bases between. CDR3 loop: CASSPRPGNTDTQYF. The CDR3 nucleotides read TGTGCCAGCAGCCCCCGTCCGGGGAACACAGATACGCAGTATTTT.

The chain couples TRBV7-8 to TRBJ1-3; 8 positions match TRBD1. V was clipped by 5 bases and J by 5 bases; unmatched bases: 14. CDR1 and CDR2 from the germline V gene are SGHVS and FQNEAQ. This CDR3 has 17 amino acids. In nucleotides, the CDR3 is TGTGCCAGCAGCCTACATGCAAAAGACAGGGGAAGAAACACCATATATTTT. It codes for CASSLHAKDRGRNTIYF. Full variable domain (missing parts from reference TRBV7-8 and TRBJ1-3): GAGVSQSPRYKVAKRGQDVALRCDPISGHVSLFWYQQALGQGPEFLTYFQNEAQLDKSGLPSDRFFAERPEGSVSTLKIQRTQQEDSAVYLCASSLHAKDRGRNTIYFGEGSWLTVV.

The genes are TRBV6-1 and TRBJ2-5; 13 bases map to TRBD2. Germline CDR1 reads MNHNS; CDR2 reads SASEGT. The CDR3 totals 19 residues. With V trimmed by 1 base and J by 5 bases, 13 bases remained unmatched. The CDR3 DNA sequence: TGTGCCAGCAGTGAAGGAAAAACTAGCGGGAGGGCGGCAGGGGAGACCCAGTACTTC. This encodes CASSEGKTSGRAAGETQYF.

This chain uses TRBV19 with TRBJ1-5; no clear D. CDR1 and CDR2 (germline): LNHDA, SQIVND (reference sequence). CDR3 length: 14 residues. V lost 7 bases to trimming and J lost 0 bases, with 10 bases between them. CDR3 nucleotides: TGTGCCAGTAATCCCCGGAGTAGCAATCAGCCCCAGCATTTT. Protein: CASNPRSSNQPQHF.

The chain links TRBV30 to TRBJ2-1; TRBD2 matches 12 bases. The CDR3 has 13 residues. The V segment lost 8 bases and the J segment 4 bases; nucleotides outside the gene matches: 3. CDR1 is GTSNPN, CDR2 SVGIG, per germline (reference sequence). The CDR3 coding sequence is TGTGCCGGAGGACTAGCGGGGTACAATGAGCAGTTCTTC. As protein: CAGGLAGYNEQFF.

The chain joins TRBV4-1 to TRBJ1-4, with no clear D. Germline V gene data show CDR1 as MGHRA and CDR2 as YSYEKL. This CDR3 spans 16 amino acids. V lost 4 bases, J lost 3 bases, and 15 bases lay in between. The DNA of the CDR3 is TGCGCCAGCAGCCCCGGTGAGACGCCATCTAATGAAAAACTGTTTTTT. Translating gives CASSPGETPSNEKLFF.

The chain combines TRBV27 with TRBJ2-4, with TRBD1 matching over 9 bases. There are 13 residues in the CDR3. Germline V gives CDR1 MNHEY, CDR2 SMNVEV (reference sequence). J was trimmed by 7 bases and V by 8 bases; bases with no gene match: 6. The CDR3 protein is CASGGQGLNIQYF. In nucleotides, the CDR3 is TGTGCCAGCGGCGGACAGGGGTTGAACATTCAGTACTTC.

This clone showed up just once. This sequence joins TRBV5-4 and TRBJ1-2; 7 bases map to TRBD1. V lost 1 base and J lost 7; bases outside the gene matches: 7. CDR3 size: 14 residues. Germline V lookup: CDR1 SGHNT, CDR2 YYREEE (reference sequence). CDR3 in amino acids: CASSLFQGEGGYTF. CDR3 DNA: TGTGCCAGCAGCTTGTTCCAGGGGGAGGGTGGCTACACCTTC.

The rearrangement uses TRBV27 and TRBJ2-7, with D uncertain. CDR1 is MNHEY, CDR2 SMNVEV, per germline (reference sequence). CDR3 length: 14 amino acids. Trimming removed 4 bases from V and 6 bases from J, with 16 bases in between. CDR3 sequence reads: CASSSNSPRFEQYV. The DNA for the CDR3 is TGTGCCAGCAGTTCGAATTCACCCCGATTCGAGCAGTACGTC.

The chain employs TRBV10-3 and TRBJ2-2; the D gene is possibly TRBD2 (5 bases). V was pared by 3 bases and J by 0 bases, with 14 bases between. The CDR3 is 17 residues long. CDR1 ENHRY and CDR2 SYGVKD come from the germline V gene. The CDR3 coding sequence is TGTGCCATCAGTGAAGGGAGCGGACGAACGAACACCGGGGAGCTGTTTTTT. This gives the protein CAISEGSGRTNTGELFF.

V and J are TRBV5-5 and TRBJ1-2; TRBD1 aligns across 9 bases. CDR3 length: 14 amino acids. The junction had 3 bases not matched to a gene; V was cut back by 4 bases and J by 2 bases. Germline values: CDR1 SGHKS, CDR2 YYEKEE (reference sequence). Here the CDR3 reads CASSRDRANYGYTF. The CDR3 DNA sequence: TGTGCCAGCAGCAGGGACAGGGCCAACTATGGCTACACCTTC. The whole variable domain, filled in from reference TRBV5-5 and TRBJ1-2, reads DAGVTQSPTHLIKTRGQQVTLRCSPISGHKSVSWYQQVLGQGPQFIFQYYEKEERGRGNFPDRFSARQFPNYSSELNVNALLLGDSALYLCASSRDRANYGYTFGSGTRLTVV.

The V gene is TRBV30, the J gene TRBJ2-2, with D tentatively TRBD2 (5 bases). CDR1 is GTSNPN and CDR2 is SVGIG in the germline V gene (reference sequence). Deletions cut 4 bases from V and 2 bases from J, with 5 bases between. The CDR3 is 12 residues long. The CDR3 protein is CAWTGNTGELFF. CDR3 in DNA: TGTGCCTGGACGGGAAACACCGGGGAGCTGTTTTTT.

The rearrangement joins TRBV30 to TRBJ1-1, with a weak D call TRBD1 (6 bases). The germline gives CDR1 GTSNPN, CDR2 SVGIG (reference sequence). Trimming removed 4 bases at V and 0 bases at J, with 15 bases between. CDR3 size: 15 residues. The CDR3 nucleotides are TGTGCCTGGATCGTGGGGGCTACCATGAACACTGAAGCTTTCTTT. Protein: CAWIVGATMNTEAFF.

The rearrangement links TRBV30 to TRBJ1-1, with a tentative D call TRBD1 (5 bases). V was clipped by 0 bases and J by 5 bases, with 13 bases between them. The germline gives CDR1 GTSNPN, CDR2 SVGIG (reference sequence). The length of the CDR3 is 14 residues. The CDR3 protein is CAWSVGGAGTEAFF. The CDR3 DNA is TGTGCCTGGAGTGTAGGAGGGGCGGGGACTGAAGCTTTCTTT.

This chain connects TRBV10-3 to TRBJ1-2, with no clear D. Germline CDR1 ENHRY, CDR2 SYGVKD. Between the trimmed V and J ends, which lost 2 bases and 5 bases, there was a span of 12 bases. The CDR3 has 14 residues. For the CDR3, the DNA is TGTGCCATCAGTGAGGGGCCGAAGATATATGGCTACACCTTC. Residues: CAISEGPKIYGYTF.

The chain combines TRBV11-1 with TRBJ2-5; 8 bases fit TRBD2. The germline gives CDR1 SGHAT, CDR2 FQDESV (reference sequence). Trimming at V came to 3 bases and at J to 1 base, leaving 7 bases not matched to a gene. The CDR3 is 16 residues long. The CDR3 loop reads CASSFLGTRFQETQYF. CDR3 DNA: TGTGCCAGCAGCTTCCTCGGGACTAGATTCCAAGAGACCCAGTACTTC.